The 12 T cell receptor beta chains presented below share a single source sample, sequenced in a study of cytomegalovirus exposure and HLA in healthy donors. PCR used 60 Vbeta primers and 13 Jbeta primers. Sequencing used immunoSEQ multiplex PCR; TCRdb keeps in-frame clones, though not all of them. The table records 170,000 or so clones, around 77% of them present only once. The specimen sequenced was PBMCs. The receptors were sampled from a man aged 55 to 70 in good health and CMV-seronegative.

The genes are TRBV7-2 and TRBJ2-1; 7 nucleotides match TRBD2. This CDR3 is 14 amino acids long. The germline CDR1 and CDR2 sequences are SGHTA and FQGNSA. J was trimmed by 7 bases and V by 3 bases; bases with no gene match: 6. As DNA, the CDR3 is TGTGCCAGCAGCTTGCGCGGGAGTGGGAATGAGCAGTTCTTC. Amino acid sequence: CASSLRGSGNEQFF.

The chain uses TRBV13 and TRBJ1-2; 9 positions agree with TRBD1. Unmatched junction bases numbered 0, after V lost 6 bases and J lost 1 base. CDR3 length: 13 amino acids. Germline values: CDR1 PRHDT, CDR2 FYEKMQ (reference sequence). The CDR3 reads CASRDRGNYGYTF. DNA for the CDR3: TGTGCCAGCAGGGACAGGGGTAACTATGGCTACACCTTC.

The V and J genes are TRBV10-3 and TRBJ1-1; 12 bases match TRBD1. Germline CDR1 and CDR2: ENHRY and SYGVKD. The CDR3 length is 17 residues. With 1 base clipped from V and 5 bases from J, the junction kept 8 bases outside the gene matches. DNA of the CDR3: TGTGCCATCAGTGAGTTTTCGGGACAGGGGGCGGATACTGAAGCTTTCTTT. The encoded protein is CAISEFSGQGADTEAFF.

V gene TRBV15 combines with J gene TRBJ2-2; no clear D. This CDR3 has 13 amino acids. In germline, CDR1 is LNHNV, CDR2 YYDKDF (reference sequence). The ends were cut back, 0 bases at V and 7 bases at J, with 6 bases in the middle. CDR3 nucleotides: TGTGCCACCAGCAGAGAGTATAGCGGGGAGCTGTTTTTT. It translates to CATSREYSGELFF.

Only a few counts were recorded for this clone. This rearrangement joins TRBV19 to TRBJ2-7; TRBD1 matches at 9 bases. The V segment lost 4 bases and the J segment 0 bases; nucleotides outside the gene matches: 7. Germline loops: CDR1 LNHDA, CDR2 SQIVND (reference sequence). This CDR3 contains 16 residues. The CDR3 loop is CASSTLVGQGSYEQYF. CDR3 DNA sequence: TGTGCCAGTAGTACTTTGGTGGGACAGGGCTCCTACGAGCAGTACTTC. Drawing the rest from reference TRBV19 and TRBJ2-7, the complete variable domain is DGGITQSPKYLFRKEGQNVTLSCEQNLNHDAMYWYRQDPGQGLRLIYYSQIVNDFQKGDIAEGYSVSREKKESFPLTVTSAQKNPTAFYLCASSTLVGQGSYEQYFGPGTRLTVT.

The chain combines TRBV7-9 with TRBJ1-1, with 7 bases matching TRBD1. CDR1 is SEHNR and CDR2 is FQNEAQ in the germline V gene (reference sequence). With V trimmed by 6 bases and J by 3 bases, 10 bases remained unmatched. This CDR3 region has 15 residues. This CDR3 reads CASRPPTGAYTEAFF. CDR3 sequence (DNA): TGTGCCAGCAGACCGCCAACAGGGGCCTACACTGAAGCTTTCTTT.

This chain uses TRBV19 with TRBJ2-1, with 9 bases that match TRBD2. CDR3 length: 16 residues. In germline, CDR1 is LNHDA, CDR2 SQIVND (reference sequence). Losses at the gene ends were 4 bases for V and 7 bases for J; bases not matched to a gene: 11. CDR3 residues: CASSTPGSGRGNEQFF. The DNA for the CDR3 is TGTGCCAGTAGTACCCCTGGTAGCGGGAGAGGGAATGAGCAGTTCTTC.

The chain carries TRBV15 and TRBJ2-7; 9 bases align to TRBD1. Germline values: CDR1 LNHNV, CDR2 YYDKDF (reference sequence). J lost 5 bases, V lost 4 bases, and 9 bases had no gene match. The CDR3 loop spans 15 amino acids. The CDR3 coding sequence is TGTGCCACCAGCACCGGTGGACAGGGGTCCAACGAGCAGTACTTC. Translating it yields CATSTGGQGSNEQYF.

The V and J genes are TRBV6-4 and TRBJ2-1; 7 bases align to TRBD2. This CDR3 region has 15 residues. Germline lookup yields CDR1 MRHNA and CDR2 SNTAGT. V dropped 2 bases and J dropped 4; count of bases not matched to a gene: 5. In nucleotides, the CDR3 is TGTGCCAGCAGTGACGAGGGAGGGAGGTACAATGAGCAGTTCTTC. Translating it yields CASSDEGGRYNEQFF.

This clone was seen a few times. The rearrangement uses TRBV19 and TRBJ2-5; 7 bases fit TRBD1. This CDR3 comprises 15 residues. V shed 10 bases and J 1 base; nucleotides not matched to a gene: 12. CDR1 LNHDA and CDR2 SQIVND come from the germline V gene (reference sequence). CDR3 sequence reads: CATRPDRATQETQYF. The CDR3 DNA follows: TGTGCCACCAGACCAGACAGGGCCACCCAAGAGACCCAGTACTTC.

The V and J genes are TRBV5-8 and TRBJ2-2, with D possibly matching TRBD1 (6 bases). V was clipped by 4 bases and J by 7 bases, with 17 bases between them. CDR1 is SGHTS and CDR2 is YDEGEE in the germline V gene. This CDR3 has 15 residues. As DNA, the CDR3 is TGTGCCAGCAGCGAGGGACATCAAACGGTCGGGGAGCTGTTTTTT. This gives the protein CASSEGHQTVGELFF.

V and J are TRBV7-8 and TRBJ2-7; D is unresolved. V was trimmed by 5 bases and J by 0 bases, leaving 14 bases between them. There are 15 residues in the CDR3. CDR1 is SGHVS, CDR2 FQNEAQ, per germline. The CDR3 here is CASSGQMRRSYEQYF. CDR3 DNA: TGTGCCAGCAGCGGGCAGATGAGACGCTCCTACGAGCAGTACTTC.